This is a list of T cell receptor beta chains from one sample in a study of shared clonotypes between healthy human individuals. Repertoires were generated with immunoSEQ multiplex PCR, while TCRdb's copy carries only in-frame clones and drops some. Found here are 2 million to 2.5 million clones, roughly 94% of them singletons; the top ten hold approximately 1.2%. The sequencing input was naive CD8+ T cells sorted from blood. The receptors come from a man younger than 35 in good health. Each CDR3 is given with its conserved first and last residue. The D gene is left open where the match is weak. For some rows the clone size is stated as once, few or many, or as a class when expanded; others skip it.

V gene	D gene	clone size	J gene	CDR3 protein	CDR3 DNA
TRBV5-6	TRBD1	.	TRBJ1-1	CASSGYRGLAEAFF	TGTGCCAGCAGCGGCTACAGGGGGTTGGCTGAAGCTTTCTTT
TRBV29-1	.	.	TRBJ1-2	CSVVSIGQYYGYTF	TGCAGCGTTGTGTCGATCGGACAGTACTATGGCTACACCTTC
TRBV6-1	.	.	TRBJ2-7	CASSEYSSYEQYF	TGTGCCAGCAGTGAATACAGTTCCTACGAGCAGTACTTC
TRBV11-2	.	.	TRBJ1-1	CASSSVFRQAKGMNTEAFF	TGTGCCAGCAGCTCCGTATTTAGACAGGCAAAGGGGATGAACACTGAAGCTTTCTTT
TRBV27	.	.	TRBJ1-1	CASSLGRWGTEAFF	TGTGCCAGCAGTTTAGGGCGCTGGGGGACTGAAGCTTTCTTT
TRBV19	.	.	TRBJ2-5	CASSILQGPSETQYF	TGTGCCAGTAGTATCCTACAGGGCCCTAGTGAGACCCAGTACTTC
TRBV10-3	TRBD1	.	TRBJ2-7	CAITTTGGPFYF	TGTGCCATCACCACTACAGGGGGGCCTTTCTACTTC
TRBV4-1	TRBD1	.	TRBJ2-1	CASSSRTGNFAYNEQFF	TGCGCCAGCAGCTCTCGGACAGGGAATTTCGCCTACAATGAGCAGTTCTTC
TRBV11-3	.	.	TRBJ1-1	CASSLYPLAEAFF	TGTGCCAGCAGCTTATATCCGTTGGCTGAAGCTTTCTTT
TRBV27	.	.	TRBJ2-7	CASRPGPYEQYF	TGTGCCAGCAGGCCTGGCCCCTACGAGCAGTACTTC
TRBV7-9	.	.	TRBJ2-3	CASSRGNTDTQYF	TGTGCCAGCAGCCGGGGGAACACAGATACGCAGTATTTT
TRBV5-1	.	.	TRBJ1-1	CASSPSGNTEAFF	TGCGCCAGCAGCCCCTCCGGGAACACTGAAGCTTTCTTT
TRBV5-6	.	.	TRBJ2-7	CASSFTATVNYEQYF	TGTGCCAGCAGCTTCACCGCGACCGTTAACTACGAGCAGTACTTC
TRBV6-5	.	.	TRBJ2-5	CASSYIGYQETQYF	TGTGCCAGCAGTTACATCGGTTACCAAGAGACCCAGTACTTC
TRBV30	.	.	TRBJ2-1	CAWSVTGGSEQFF	TGTGCCTGGAGTGTAACGGGGGGCAGTGAGCAGTTCTTC
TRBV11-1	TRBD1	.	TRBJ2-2	CASSSGQGAYGELFF	TGTGCCAGCAGTTCGGGACAGGGGGCTTACGGGGAGCTGTTTTTT
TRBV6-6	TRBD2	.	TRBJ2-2	CASSHGGTEELFF	TGTGCCAGCAGTCACGGGGGGACCGAGGAGCTGTTTTTT
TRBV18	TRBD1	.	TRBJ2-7	CASSLGQEGTGGEQYF	TGTGCCAGCTCACTCGGGCAGGAAGGGACAGGGGGCGAGCAGTACTTC
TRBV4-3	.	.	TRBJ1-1	CASRGETDAFF	TGCGCCAGCAGGGGGGAGACAGACGCTTTCTTT
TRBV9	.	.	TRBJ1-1	CASSVVDNFEAFF	TGTGCCAGCAGCGTAGTTGACAATTTTGAAGCTTTCTTT
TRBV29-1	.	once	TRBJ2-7	CSVVEPRPLYEQYF	TGCAGCGTTGTGGAACCGCGCCCACTCTACGAGCAGTACTTC
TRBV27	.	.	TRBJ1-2	CASSVTGTPYGYTF	TGTGCCAGCAGTGTAACCGGGACACCCTATGGCTACACCTTC
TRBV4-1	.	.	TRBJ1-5	CASSPRAGSNQPQHF	TGCGCCAGCAGCCCTCGGGCAGGAAGCAATCAGCCCCAGCATTTT
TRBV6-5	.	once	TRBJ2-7	CASSSRSDGTYEQYF	TGTGCCAGCAGCTCACGTTCGGACGGTACCTACGAGCAGTACTTC